Presented here are 21 T cell receptor beta chains from one specimen sequenced in a study of CD8 T cells in ankylosing spondylitis. TCRdb passed the 5' RACE reads through MiXCR, listing each CDR3 protein once. This sample yields 250,000 to 350,000 distinct CDR3 sequences, of which over 15% are seen a single time; about 8.2% belongs to the top ten. Input material: blood, either unsorted or a sorted T cell fraction (not recorded which). All receptors derive from a male donor with ankylosing spondylitis or in good health (not recorded which).

The chain joins TRBV30 to TRBJ2-2; D might be TRBD1 or TRBD2, each matching 5 bases. This CDR3 is 16 amino acids long. The V end lost 1 base, the J end lost 9 bases, and 21 bases lay between the germline ends. Germline CDR1 reads GTSNPN; CDR2 reads SVGIG (reference sequence). This CDR3 reads CAWSAGTDSVGRELFF. CDR3 DNA: TGTGCCTGGAGTGCCGGGACGGATTCAGTTGGCCGGGAGCTGTTTTTT.

This clonotype was recorded at least ten times. The rearrangement links TRBV5-1 to TRBJ2-2; D might be TRBD2 (5 bases). The CDR3 is 16 residues long. Trimming pared 0 bases from V and 0 bases from J, leaving 9 bases between. Germline assignment: CDR1 SGHRS and CDR2 YFSETQ. CDR3 residues: CASSLANGANTGELFF. CDR3 DNA sequence: TGCGCCAGCAGCTTGGCGAACGGGGCGAACACCGGGGAGCTGTTTTTT.

CDR3 sequence: CASSAGGQLGDEQYV. Here the CDR3 DNA reads TGTGCCAGCAGCGCCGGGGGCCAACTGGGTGACGAGCAGTACGTC. This sequence joins TRBV12-3 or TRBV12-4 and TRBJ2-7, with D perhaps given as TRBD1 or TRBD2 (6 bases each). V was cut by 6 bases and J by 5 bases, with 20 bases left in between. This CDR3 region has 15 residues.

This chain uses TRBV23-1 with TRBJ2-7; D gene unclear. TRBV23-1 qualifies as an ORF whose function is uncertain. The CDR3 covers 15 residues. Trimming removed 0 bases from V and 2 bases from J, with 11 bases in between. The CDR3 loop is CASSQSRTVTYEQYV. The CDR3 DNA follows: TGCGCCAGCAGTCAATCGAGGACGGTTACCTACGAGCAGTACGTC.

This clonotype was recorded a few times. This chain links TRBV9 with TRBJ2-1, with 8 positions matching TRBD1. The CDR3 extends over 15 amino acids. Trimming took 0 bases from V and 8 from J; bases not matched to a gene: 7. Germline V lookup: CDR1 SGDLS, CDR2 YYNGEE. The CDR3 DNA follows: TGTGCCAGCAGCGTAGGACAGGGGCAAGTTTATGAGCAGTTCTTC. Protein: CASSVGQGQVYEQFF.

This clonotype was recorded a few times. This sequence joins TRBV15 and TRBJ2-1, with no clear D. The CDR3 is made up of 15 amino acids. From germline, CDR1 is LNHNV and CDR2 YYDKDF (reference sequence). The ends were cut back, 0 bases at V and 5 bases at J, with 11 bases in the middle. The CDR3 region has the DNA TGTGCCACCAGCAGAGATCTGGGCGGTCACAATGAGCAGTTCTTC. Translating it yields CATSRDLGGHNEQFF.

The gene calls are TRBV4-1 and TRBJ2-2, with D uncertain. This CDR3 is built from 13 residues. V dropped 6 bases and J dropped 0 bases, with 5 bases sitting between them. CDR1 and CDR2 from the germline V gene are MGHRA and YSYEKL. The CDR3, as DNA: TGCGCCAGCAGTCTCCCGAACACCGGGGAGCTGTTTTTT. This sequence encodes CASSLPNTGELFF.

Concerning this clonotype itself: The junction and the germline gene differ at one end; a read error may be behind it. J is TRBJ2-5 and V is TRBV7-7, with 7 bases that match TRBD1. The CDR3 runs to 14 residues. Germline V lookup: CDR1 SSHAT, CDR2 FNYEAQ (reference sequence). Here the CDR3 DNA reads TGTGCTAGCAGCCCGACAGGGTCCCAAGAGACCCAGTACTTC. It codes for CASSPTGSQETQYF.

This clonotype occurred a few times. The gene calls are TRBV20-1 and TRBJ2-1; the match to TRBD2 covers 8 bases. Per germline, CDR1 DFQATT and CDR2 SNEGSKA (reference sequence). CDR3 length: 15 amino acids. V gave up 0 bases and J gave up 3 bases; unmatched junction bases: 4. This CDR3 is CSARETSVFYNEQFF. Written as DNA, the CDR3 is TGCAGTGCTAGAGAGACTAGCGTATTCTACAATGAGCAGTTCTTC.

V and J are TRBV3-1 and TRBJ1-5; perhaps TRBD1 as D (5 bases). The CDR3 loop spans 15 amino acids. V was shortened by 5 bases and J by 6 bases, with 17 bases between the two germline ends. Germline CDR1 is LGHDT and CDR2 is YNNKEL (reference sequence). The CDR3 bases are TGTGCCAGCAGCGCCAATGTGAGGGGCCCTCAGCCCCAGCATTTT. Translating gives CASSANVRGPQPQHF.

CDR3 sequence (DNA): TGTGCCAGCAGGGGGACAGGGGTTAGCAGCTACGAGCAGTGCGTC. Protein sequence: CASRGTGVSSYEQCV. This chain connects TRBV28 to TRBJ2-7; 10 bases fit TRBD1. The CDR3 has 15 residues. Germline CDR1 and CDR2: MDHEN and SYDVKM.

This clonotype was detected only a few times. The J gene is TRBJ2-2, the V gene TRBV12-3 or TRBV12-4; TRBD2 agrees at 13 bases. V lost 5 bases and J lost 3; bases outside the gene matches: 6. The CDR3 sequence is 17 residues long. The CDR3 region is CASSPTSGRRHTGELFF. For the CDR3, the DNA is TGTGCCAGCAGTCCGACTAGCGGGAGGAGGCACACCGGGGAGCTGTTTTTT.

This clonotype was counted ten times or more. V gene TRBV4-1 combines with J gene TRBJ1-6; D unresolved. Germline loops: CDR1 MGHRA, CDR2 YSYEKL. V was cut by 0 bases and J by 7 bases, with 7 bases left in between. The CDR3 runs 14 residues. The CDR3 protein is CASSQEAKNSPLHF. The CDR3 nucleotides read TGCGCCAGCAGCCAAGAGGCGAAGAATTCACCCCTCCACTTT.

This clonotype was seen a handful of times. The V gene is TRBV5-5, the J gene TRBJ2-7; possible D gene TRBD1, 5 bases. CDR1 is SGHKS, CDR2 YYEKEE, per germline (reference sequence). Trimming took off 0 bases at V and 0 bases at J, with 13 bases between the two ends. This CDR3 has 16 amino acids. CDR3 region: CASSLAVGPSSYEQYV. The CDR3 nucleotides read TGTGCCAGCAGCTTGGCCGTGGGGCCTTCCTCCTACGAGCAGTACGTC.

This clonotype was seen a handful of times. The rearrangement links TRBV11-2 to TRBJ1-6; TRBD1 aligns across 7 bases. Germline V CDR1 and CDR2: SGHAT, FQNNGV. Unmatched junction bases numbered 4, after V lost 5 bases and J lost 3 bases. This CDR3 is built from 15 residues. Here the CDR3 reads CASSQGQYYNSPLHF. In DNA, the CDR3 is TGTGCCAGCAGCCAGGGACAGTACTATAATTCACCCCTCCACTTT.

A few counts support this clonotype. The chain uses TRBV5-1 and TRBJ1-1; possibly TRBD1 for D (5 bases). Trimming took 4 bases from V and 0 from J, leaving 16 bases between them. The germline CDR1 and CDR2 sequences are SGHRS and YFSETQ. This CDR3 has 16 amino acids. CDR3 residues: CASSLEWGNMNTEAFF. CDR3 sequence (DNA): TGCGCCAGCAGCCTGGAATGGGGCAACATGAACACTGAAGCTTTCTTT.

The chain employs TRBV6-1 and TRBJ2-6; no firm D call. Per the germline V gene, CDR1 is MNHNS and CDR2 is SASEGT. V was clipped by 6 bases and J by 0 bases, with 9 bases between them. This CDR3 has 15 residues. The CDR3 sequence: CASRRGPSGANVLTF. The CDR3 DNA is TGTGCCAGCAGACGAGGCCCCTCTGGGGCCAACGTCCTGACTTTC.

Only a few counts were recorded for this clonotype. The gene calls are TRBV4-1 and TRBJ2-1; 10 bases are shared with TRBD2. CDR3 size: 16 residues. Germline trimming cut 0 bases from V and 4 bases from J; bases unmatched to any gene: 3. Germline V gives CDR1 MGHRA, CDR2 YSYEKL. CDR3 bases: TGCGCCAGCAGCCAAGATGGACTAGCGGAGTACAATGAGCAGTTCTTC. It yields the protein CASSQDGLAEYNEQFF.

The rearrangement uses TRBV12-3 or TRBV12-4 and TRBJ1-6, with no clear D. Trimming left V 1 base short and J 5 bases short, with 6 bases between. There are 14 residues in the CDR3. The CDR3 DNA reads TGTGCCAGCAGTTTAGGACCAAATAATTCACCCCTCCACTTT. Translating it yields CASSLGPNNSPLHF.

In this sample, this clonotype turned up many times. The CDR3 here is CASSPGLGTDTQYF. The CDR3 DNA follows: TGTGCCAGCAGTCCGGGACTAGGCACAGATACGCAGTATTTT. V and J are TRBV6-1 and TRBJ2-3; 8 bases are a match to TRBD2. This CDR3 has 14 residues. Looked up from germline, CDR1 is MNHNS and CDR2 is SASEGT. Germline trimming cut 5 bases from V and 1 base from J; bases unmatched to any gene: 2.

This clonotype occurred a few times. This chain links TRBV20-1 with TRBJ2-2; D is possibly TRBD1 or TRBD2 (6 bases each). The CDR3 spans 15 residues. V lost 3 bases and J lost 8, with 19 bases in between. From germline, CDR1 is DFQATT and CDR2 SNEGSKA (reference sequence). The CDR3: CSASKLRGLGGELFF. CDR3 DNA sequence: TGCAGTGCTAGTAAACTTCGGGGGCTTGGGGGGGAGCTGTTTTTT.